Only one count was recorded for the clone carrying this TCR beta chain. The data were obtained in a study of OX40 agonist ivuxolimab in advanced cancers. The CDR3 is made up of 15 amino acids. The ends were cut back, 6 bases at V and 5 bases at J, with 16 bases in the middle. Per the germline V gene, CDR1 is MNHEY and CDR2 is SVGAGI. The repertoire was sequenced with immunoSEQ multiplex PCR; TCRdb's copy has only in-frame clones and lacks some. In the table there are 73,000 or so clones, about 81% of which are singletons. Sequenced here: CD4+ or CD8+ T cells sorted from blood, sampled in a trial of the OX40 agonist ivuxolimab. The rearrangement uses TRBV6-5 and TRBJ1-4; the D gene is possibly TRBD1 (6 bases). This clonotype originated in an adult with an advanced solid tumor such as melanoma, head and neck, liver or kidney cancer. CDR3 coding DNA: TGTGCCAGCAGACCTCCAGGGGCCCGAAATGAAAAACTGTTTTTT. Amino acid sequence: CASRPPGARNEKLFF.